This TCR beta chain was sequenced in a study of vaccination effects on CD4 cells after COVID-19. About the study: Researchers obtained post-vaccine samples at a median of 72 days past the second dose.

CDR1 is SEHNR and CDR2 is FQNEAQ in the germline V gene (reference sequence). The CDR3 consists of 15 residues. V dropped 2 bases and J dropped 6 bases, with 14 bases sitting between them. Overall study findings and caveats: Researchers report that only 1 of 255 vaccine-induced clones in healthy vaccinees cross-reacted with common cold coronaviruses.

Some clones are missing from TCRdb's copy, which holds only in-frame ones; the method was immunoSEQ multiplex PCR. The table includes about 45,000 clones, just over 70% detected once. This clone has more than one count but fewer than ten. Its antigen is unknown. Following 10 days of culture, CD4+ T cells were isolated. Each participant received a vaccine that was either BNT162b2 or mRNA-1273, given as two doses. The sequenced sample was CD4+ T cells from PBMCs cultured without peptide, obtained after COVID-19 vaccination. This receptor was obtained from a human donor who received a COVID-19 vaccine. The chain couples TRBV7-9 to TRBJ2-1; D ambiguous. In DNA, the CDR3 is TGTGCCAGCAGCTTACTAGGAAGGGCCCCCAATGAGCAGTTCTTC. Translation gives CASSLLGRAPNEQFF.